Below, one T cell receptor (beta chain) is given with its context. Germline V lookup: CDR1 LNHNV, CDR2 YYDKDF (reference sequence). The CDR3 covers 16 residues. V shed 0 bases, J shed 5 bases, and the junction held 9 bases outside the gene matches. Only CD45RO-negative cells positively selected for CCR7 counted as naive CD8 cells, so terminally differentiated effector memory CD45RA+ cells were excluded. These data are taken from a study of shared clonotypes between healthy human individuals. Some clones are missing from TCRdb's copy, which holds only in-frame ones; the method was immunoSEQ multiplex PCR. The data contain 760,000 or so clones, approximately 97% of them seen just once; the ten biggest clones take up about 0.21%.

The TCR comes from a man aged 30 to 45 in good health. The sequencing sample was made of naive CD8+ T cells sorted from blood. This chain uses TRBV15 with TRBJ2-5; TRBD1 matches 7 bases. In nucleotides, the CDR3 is TGTGCCACCAGCAGAGATCGGCTAGCCAGGGGGGAGACCCAGTACTTC. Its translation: CATSRDRLARGETQYF.